These 5 T cell receptor beta chains came from one sample sequenced in a study of cytomegalovirus exposure and HLA in healthy donors (dated by TCRdb to 2016 to 2017). Library creation used the immunoSEQ multiplex PCR assay. For the multiplex PCR, a mixture combining 60 forward primers for TCR Vbeta segments and 13 reverse primers for TCR Jbeta segments was used. TCRdb limited this immuneACCESS table to in-frame rearrangements with V and J called. A share of clones is missing; checked studies link under half to unresolved V genes, and the rest is unexplained. Counted in this sample were roughly 140,000 clones; 60% to 85% of them appeared once. Of the sample, 3.5% to 5% is held by the ten largest clones. Sequencing was performed on PBMCs. These receptor sequences come from a man younger than 30 in good health and CMV-seronegative.

This clone came up a few times. The chain recombines TRBV5-1 with TRBJ2-7, with D possibly matching TRBD2 (6 bases). CDR1 is SGHRS, CDR2 YFSETQ, per germline. V gave up 0 bases and J gave up 1 base, with 11 bases separating them. The CDR3 has 15 amino acids. CDR3 amino acids: CASSLVAEGSYEQYF. The CDR3 DNA sequence: TGCGCCAGCAGCTTGGTAGCGGAAGGATCCTACGAGCAGTACTTC. The full variable domain, rest sourced from reference TRBV5-1 and TRBJ2-7, is KAGVTQTPRYLIKTRGQQVTLSCSPISGHRSVSWYQQTPGQGLQFLFEYFSETQRNKGNFPGRFSGRQFSNSRSEMNVSTLELGDSALYLCASSLVAEGSYEQYFGPGTRLTVT.

The chain is built from TRBV11-2 and TRBJ2-1; TRBD2 is a possible D gene (5 bases). The CDR3 has 16 residues. Trimming took 1 base from V and 1 from J, leaving 11 bases between them. Germline CDR1 SGHAT, CDR2 FQNNGV. For the CDR3, the DNA is TGTGCCAGCAGCTTAGCGCCTAGCCCATCCTACAATGAGCAGTTCTTC. Translation gives CASSLAPSPSYNEQFF.

The table lists this clone with a few counts. V usage is TRBV29-1 and J usage is TRBJ1-1; perhaps TRBD1 as D (5 bases). V lost 4 bases, J lost 6 bases, and 6 bases lay in between. The CDR3 sequence is 10 residues long. Germline V gene data show CDR1 as SQVTM and CDR2 as ANQGSEA. In DNA form, the CDR3 reads TGCAGCGTTGCAGGGCCTGAAGCTTTCTTT. Encoded protein: CSVAGPEAFF.

This clone was seen a handful of times. This chain's CDR3 is CASSPPLGGGDYEQYF. The CDR3 DNA follows: TGTGCCAGCAGCCCCCCATTGGGGGGGGGCGATTACGAGCAGTACTTC. The chain employs TRBV5-4 and TRBJ2-7; D might be TRBD2 (7 bases). The CDR3 covers 16 residues. Germline V gene sequence: CDR1 SGHNT, CDR2 YYREEE (reference sequence). Trimming took off 4 bases at V and 4 bases at J, with 21 bases between the two ends. The full variable domain, its missing parts supplied by reference TRBV5-4 and TRBJ2-7, is ETGVTQSPTHLIKTRGQQVTLRCSSQSGHNTVSWYQQALGQGPQFIFQYYREEENGRGNFPPRFSGLQFPNYSSELNVNALELDDSALYLCASSPPLGGGDYEQYFGPGTRLTVT.

The J gene is TRBJ2-7, the V gene TRBV28, with 14 bases matching TRBD2. The CDR3 extends over 19 amino acids. The germline gives CDR1 MDHEN, CDR2 SYDVKM. V lost 5 bases, J lost 3 bases, and 15 bases stayed unmatched. The CDR3 DNA reads TGTGCCAGCAGTCCCCTGGGACTAGCGGGAGTCCAAGTTCTCTACGAGCAGTACTTC. Its translation is CASSPLGLAGVQVLYEQYF.